This T cell receptor (beta chain) was recorded in a study of prognosis after radiotherapy for stage I lung cancer. Peripheral blood, around 6.4 milliliters per draw, was collected at each of two time points. Trimming at V came to 5 bases and at J to 4 bases, leaving 3 bases not matched to a gene. The CDR3 spans 15 residues. This clonotype was found many times. As yet, its antigen is unknown. TCR beta CDR3 amplification from genomic DNA was performed by two-round multiplex PCR. First-round PCR, the initial amplification, used primers specific to each TRBV and TRBJ gene. MiXCR, applied by TCRdb to the multiplex PCR reads, yields one record per CDR3 protein. This table holds 20,000 to 25,000 distinct CDR3 sequences, less than 50% found once. Study observations and caveats: Once stereotactic body radiation therapy had been given, unique TCR clone counts fell, with a median of approximately 9,600 versus 7,200.

V is TRBV12-3 or TRBV12-4 and J is TRBJ2-3; 13 bases fit TRBD2. The clonotype was recovered from a donor over 45 with non-small cell lung cancer. Sequencing was performed on PBMCs, taken before or after stereotactic body radiation therapy (not recorded which). The CDR3 sequence: CASSRTSGSSDTQYF. The CDR3, as DNA: TGTGCCAGCAGTCGGACTAGCGGGAGTTCAGATACGCAGTATTTT.